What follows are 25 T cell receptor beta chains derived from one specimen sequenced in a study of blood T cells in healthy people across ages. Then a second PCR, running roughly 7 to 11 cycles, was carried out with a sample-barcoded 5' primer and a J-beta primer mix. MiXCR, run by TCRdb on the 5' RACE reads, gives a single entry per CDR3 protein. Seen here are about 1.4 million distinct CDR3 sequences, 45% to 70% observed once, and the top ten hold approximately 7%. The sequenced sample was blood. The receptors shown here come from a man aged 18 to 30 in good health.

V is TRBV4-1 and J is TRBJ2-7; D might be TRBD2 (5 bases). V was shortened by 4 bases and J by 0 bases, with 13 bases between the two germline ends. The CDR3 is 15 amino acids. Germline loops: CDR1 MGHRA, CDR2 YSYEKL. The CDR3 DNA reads TGCGCCAGCAGCCCCCAAGCTGGGAGCTCCTACGAGCAGTACTTC. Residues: CASSPQAGSSYEQYF.

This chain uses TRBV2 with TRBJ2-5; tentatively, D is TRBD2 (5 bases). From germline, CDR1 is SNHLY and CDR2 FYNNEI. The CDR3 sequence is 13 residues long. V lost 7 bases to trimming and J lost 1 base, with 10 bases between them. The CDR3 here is CASTSLGQETQYF. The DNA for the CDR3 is TGTGCCAGCACTAGCCTCGGCCAAGAGACCCAGTACTTC. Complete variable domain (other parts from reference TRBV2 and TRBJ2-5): EPEVTQTPSHQVTQMGQEVILRCVPISNHLYFYWYRQILGQKVEFLVSFYNNEISEKSEIFDDQFSVERPDGSNFTLKIRSTKLEDSAMYFCASTSLGQETQYFGPGTRLLVL.

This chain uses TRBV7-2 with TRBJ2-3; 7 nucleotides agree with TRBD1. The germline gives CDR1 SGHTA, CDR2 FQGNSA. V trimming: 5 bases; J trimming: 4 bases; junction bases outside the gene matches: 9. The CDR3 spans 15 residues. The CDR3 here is CASSLTGTVSDTQYF. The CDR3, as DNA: TGTGCCAGCAGCCTTACCGGGACAGTTTCAGATACGCAGTATTTT.

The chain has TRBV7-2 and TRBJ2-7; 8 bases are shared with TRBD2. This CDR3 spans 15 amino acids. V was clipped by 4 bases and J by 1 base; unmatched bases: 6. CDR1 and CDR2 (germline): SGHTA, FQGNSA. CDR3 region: CASSSRLAISYEQYF. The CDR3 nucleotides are TGTGCCAGCAGCTCCCGACTAGCGATATCCTACGAGCAGTACTTC.

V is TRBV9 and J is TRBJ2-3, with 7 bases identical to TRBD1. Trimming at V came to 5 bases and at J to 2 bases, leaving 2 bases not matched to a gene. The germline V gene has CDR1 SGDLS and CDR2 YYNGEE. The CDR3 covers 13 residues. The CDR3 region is CASSGQDTDTQYF. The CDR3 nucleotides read TGTGCCAGCAGTGGACAGGACACAGATACGCAGTATTTT.

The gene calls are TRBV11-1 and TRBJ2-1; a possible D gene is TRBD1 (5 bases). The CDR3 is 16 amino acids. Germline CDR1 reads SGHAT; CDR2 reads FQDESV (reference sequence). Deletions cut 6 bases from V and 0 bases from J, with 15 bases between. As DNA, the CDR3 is TGTGCCAGCAGACTTGGGTACAGGAGCTCCTACAATGAGCAGTTCTTC. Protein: CASRLGYRSSYNEQFF. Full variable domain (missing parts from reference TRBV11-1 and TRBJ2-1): EAEVAQSPRYKITEKSQAVAFWCDPISGHATLYWYRQILGQGPELLVQFQDESVVDDSQLPKDRFSAERLKGVDSTLKIQPAELGDSAMYLCASRLGYRSSYNEQFFGPGTRLTVL.

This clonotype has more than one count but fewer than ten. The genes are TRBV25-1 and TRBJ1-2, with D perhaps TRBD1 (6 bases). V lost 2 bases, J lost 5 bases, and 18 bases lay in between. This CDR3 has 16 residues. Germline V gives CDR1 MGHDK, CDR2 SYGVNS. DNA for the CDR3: TGTGCCAGCAGTGAAAGCGATATGGGGGCTTGGTATGGCTACACCTTC. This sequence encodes CASSESDMGAWYGYTF.

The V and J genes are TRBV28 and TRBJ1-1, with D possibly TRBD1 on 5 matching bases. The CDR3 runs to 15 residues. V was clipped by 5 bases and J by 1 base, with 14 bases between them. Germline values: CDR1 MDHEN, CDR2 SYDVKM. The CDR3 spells CASSSRVLGNTEAFF. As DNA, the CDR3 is TGTGCCAGCAGTAGCAGGGTTCTTGGGAACACTGAAGCTTTCTTT.

The CDR3 nucleotides read TGTGCCAGCAGCAGACGACTAGCGGGGGGCTTGGATGAGCAGTTCTTC. Its translation: CASSRRLAGGLDEQFF. The chain is built from TRBV5-8 and TRBJ2-1; 13 bases line up with TRBD2. The CDR3 loop spans 16 amino acids. The J segment lost 8 bases and the V segment lost 4 bases, leaving 9 bases of the junction unmatched. Germline V CDR1 and CDR2: SGHTS, YDEGEE.

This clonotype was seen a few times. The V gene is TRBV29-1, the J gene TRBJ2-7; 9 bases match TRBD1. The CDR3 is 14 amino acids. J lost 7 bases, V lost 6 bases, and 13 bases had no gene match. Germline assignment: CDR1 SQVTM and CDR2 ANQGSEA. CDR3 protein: CSVVSGTGLGEQYF. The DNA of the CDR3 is TGCAGCGTGGTTTCCGGGACAGGGCTGGGTGAGCAGTACTTC.

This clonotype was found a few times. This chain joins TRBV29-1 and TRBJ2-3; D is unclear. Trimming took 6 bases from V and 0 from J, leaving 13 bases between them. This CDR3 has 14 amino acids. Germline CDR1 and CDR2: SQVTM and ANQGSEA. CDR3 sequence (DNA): TGCAGCGTCCCGAAGACGGGCAGCACAGATACGCAGTATTTT. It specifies CSVPKTGSTDTQYF.

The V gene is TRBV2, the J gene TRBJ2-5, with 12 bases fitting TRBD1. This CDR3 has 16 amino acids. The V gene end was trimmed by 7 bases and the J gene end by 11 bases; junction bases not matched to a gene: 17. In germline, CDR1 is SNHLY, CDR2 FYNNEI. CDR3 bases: TGTGCCAGCACCCAGCTAGCGGCGGGACAGGGGGCTCAACAGTACTTC. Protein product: CASTQLAAGQGAQQYF.

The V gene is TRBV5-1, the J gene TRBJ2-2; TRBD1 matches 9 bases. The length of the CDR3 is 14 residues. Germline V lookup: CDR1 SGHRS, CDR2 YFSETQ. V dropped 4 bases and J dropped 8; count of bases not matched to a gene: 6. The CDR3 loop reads CASSGTGNRGELFF. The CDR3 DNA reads TGCGCCAGCAGCGGGACAGGGAATCGGGGGGAGCTGTTTTTT.

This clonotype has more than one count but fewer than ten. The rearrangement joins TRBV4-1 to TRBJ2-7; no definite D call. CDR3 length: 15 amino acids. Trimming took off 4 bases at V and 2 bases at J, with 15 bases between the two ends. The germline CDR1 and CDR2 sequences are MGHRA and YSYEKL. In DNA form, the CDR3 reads TGCGCCAGCAGCCGCCAACGCGGCGAAGCCTACGAGCAGTACTTC. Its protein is CASSRQRGEAYEQYF.

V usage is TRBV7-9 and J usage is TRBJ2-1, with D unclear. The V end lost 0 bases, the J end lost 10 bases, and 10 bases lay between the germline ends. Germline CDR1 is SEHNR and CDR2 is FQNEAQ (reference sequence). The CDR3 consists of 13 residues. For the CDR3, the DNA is TGTGCCAGCAGCTTAGCGACCTTTGGAGAGCAGTTCTTC. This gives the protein CASSLATFGEQFF.

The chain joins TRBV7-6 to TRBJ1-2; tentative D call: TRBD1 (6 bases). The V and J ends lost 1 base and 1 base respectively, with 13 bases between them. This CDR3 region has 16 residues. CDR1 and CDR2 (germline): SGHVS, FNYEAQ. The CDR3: CASSLDGGLGNYGYTF. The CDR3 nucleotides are TGTGCCAGCAGCTTAGATGGGGGCTTAGGTAACTATGGCTACACCTTC.

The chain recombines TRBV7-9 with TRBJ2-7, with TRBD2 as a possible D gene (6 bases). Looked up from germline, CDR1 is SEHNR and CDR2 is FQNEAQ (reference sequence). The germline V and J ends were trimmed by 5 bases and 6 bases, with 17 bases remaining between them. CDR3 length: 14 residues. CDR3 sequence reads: CASSQSSGSGEQYF. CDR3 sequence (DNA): TGTGCCAGCAGCCAGAGCTCCGGGAGCGGCGAGCAGTACTTC.

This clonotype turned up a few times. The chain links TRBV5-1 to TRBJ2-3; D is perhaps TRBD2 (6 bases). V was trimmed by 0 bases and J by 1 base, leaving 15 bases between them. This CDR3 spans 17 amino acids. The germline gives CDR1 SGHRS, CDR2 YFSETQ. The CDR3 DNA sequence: TGCGCCAGCAGCTTGGTGTTTAGGGTAGCGGGCACAGATACGCAGTATTTT. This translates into CASSLVFRVAGTDTQYF.

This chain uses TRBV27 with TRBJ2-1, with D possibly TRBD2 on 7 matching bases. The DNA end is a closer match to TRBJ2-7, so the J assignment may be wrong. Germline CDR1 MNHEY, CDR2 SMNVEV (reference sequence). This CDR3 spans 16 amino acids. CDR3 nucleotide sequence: TGTGCCAGCAGTTATGGACGGGGGGCGAACTACAATGAGCAGTACTTC. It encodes CASSYGRGANYNEQYF.

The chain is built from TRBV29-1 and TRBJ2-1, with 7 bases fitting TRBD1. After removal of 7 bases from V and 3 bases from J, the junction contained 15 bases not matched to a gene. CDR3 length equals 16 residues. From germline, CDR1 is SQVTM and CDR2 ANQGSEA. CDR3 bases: TGCAGCGCCGTAGGGGGAACAGGGGCGAACTACAATGAGCAGTTCTTC. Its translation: CSAVGGTGANYNEQFF.

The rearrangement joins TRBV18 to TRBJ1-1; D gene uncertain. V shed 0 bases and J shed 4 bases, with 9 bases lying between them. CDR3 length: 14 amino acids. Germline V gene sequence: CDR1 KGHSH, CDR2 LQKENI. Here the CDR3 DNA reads TGTGCCAGCTCACCACCGGTTTCTAGCACTGAAGCTTTCTTT. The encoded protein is CASSPPVSSTEAFF.

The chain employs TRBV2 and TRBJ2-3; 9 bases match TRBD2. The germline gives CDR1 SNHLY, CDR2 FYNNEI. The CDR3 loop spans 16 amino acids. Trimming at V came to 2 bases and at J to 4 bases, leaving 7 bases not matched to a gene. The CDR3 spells CASSELASGNSDTQYF. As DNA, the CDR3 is TGTGCCAGCAGTGAATTGGCTAGCGGGAACTCAGATACGCAGTATTTT. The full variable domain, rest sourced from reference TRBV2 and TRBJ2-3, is EPEVTQTPSHQVTQMGQEVILRCVPISNHLYFYWYRQILGQKVEFLVSFYNNEISEKSEIFDDQFSVERPDGSNFTLKIRSTKLEDSAMYFCASSELASGNSDTQYFGPGTRLTVL.

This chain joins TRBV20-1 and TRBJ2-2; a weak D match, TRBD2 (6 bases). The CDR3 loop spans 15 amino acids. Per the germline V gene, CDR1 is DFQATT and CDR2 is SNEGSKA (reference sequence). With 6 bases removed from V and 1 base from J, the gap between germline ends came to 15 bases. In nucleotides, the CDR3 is TGCAGTGCCCCGGCCGGGGGTTTGAACACCGGGGAGCTGTTTTTT. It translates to CSAPAGGLNTGELFF.

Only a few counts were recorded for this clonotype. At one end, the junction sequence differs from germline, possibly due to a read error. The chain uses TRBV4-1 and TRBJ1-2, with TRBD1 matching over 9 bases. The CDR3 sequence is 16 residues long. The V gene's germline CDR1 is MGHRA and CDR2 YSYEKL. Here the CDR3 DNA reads TGCGCCAGCAGCCAAGATTCTTCGGGGACAGGGAATGGATACACCTTC. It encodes CASSQDSSGTGNGYTF.

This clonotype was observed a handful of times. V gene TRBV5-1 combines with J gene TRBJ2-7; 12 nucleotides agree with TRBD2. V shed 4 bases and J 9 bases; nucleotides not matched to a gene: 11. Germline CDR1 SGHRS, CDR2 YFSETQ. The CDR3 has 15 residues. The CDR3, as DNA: TGCGCCAGCAGCGTGACTAGCGGGAGTAAACTCGGGCAGTACTTC. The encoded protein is CASSVTSGSKLGQYF. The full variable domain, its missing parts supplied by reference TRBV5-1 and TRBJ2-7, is KAGVTQTPRYLIKTRGQQVTLSCSPISGHRSVSWYQQTPGQGLQFLFEYFSETQRNKGNFPGRFSGRQFSNSRSEMNVSTLELGDSALYLCASSVTSGSKLGQYFGPGTRLTVT.